Given below is one T cell receptor (beta chain) in context. Antigen unknown. These data are taken from a study of cytomegalovirus exposure and HLA in healthy donors. On the study more broadly: Researchers found that under 90% of over 350 genotyped donors fell within the Caucasian-associated ancestry cluster. Study-level results: The majority of CMV-associated TCR beta chains were reported as apparently HLA-restricted in a later analysis. Across all donors, roughly uniform sequencing depth was an assumption of the presence/absence analyses. The study dropped some indistinguishable V segments, TRBV6-2 and TRBV6-3 among them.

Primers for the PCR totalled 60 Vbeta and 13 Jbeta. TCRdb's copy holds only in-frame clones and misses some; the assay was immunoSEQ multiplex PCR. This sample has some 120,000 clones, with 75% to 90% found just once. The V end lost 6 bases, the J end lost 8 bases, and 16 bases lay between the germline ends. The germline gives CDR1 SNHLY, CDR2 FYNNEI. The CDR3 has 14 residues. The sequenced sample was PBMCs. This sequence was found in a man aged 25-45 years in good health and CMV-seropositive. This chain connects TRBV2 to TRBJ1-4; the D gene is possibly TRBD1 (6 bases). CDR3 amino acids: CASSEQDRREKLFF. In DNA, the CDR3 is TGTGCCAGCAGCGAACAGGACAGAAGGGAAAAACTGTTTTTT.